This entry concerns a single T cell receptor (beta chain). This record belongs to a study of blood T cell repertoires in COVID-19. Study details: PBMCs, B-cell-depleted T cells, or T cells provided the cDNA or gDNA that made up the material.

Authors' data handling: The authors estimated nucleated cell counts from reference gene primer amplification. TCRdb's copy holds only in-frame clones and misses some; the assay was immunoSEQ multiplex PCR. The V and J calls and clone size were taken over from that table, and D and trimming were inferred from the DNA. The table shows over 300,000 clones, with about 86% occurring only once. CDR1 is SGDLS and CDR2 is YYNGEE in the germline V gene. The V gene lost 2 bases and the J gene lost 3 bases, with 8 bases spanning the gap. CDR3 size: 13 residues. The specimen was peripheral blood. The chain is built from TRBV9 and TRBJ1-1; no firm D call. This sequence was found in a woman in her fifties or sixties with acute or convalescent COVID-19. As DNA, the CDR3 is TGTGCCAGCAGCGTTCTAACAGACACTGAAGCTTTCTTT. Protein: CASSVLTDTEAFF. The full variable domain, with the rest looked up from reference TRBV9 and TRBJ1-1, is DSGVTQTPKHLITATGQRVTLRCSPRSGDLSVYWYQQSLDQGLQFLIQYYNGEERAKGNILERFSAQQFPDLHSELNLSSLELGDSALYFCASSVLTDTEAFFGQGTRLTVV.